The 7 T cell receptor beta chains reported below all come from one sample, sequenced in a study of blood T cell repertoires in COVID-19. The protocol was immunoSEQ multiplex PCR, while the TCRdb copy is restricted to in-frame clones and leaves out a portion. Found here are 140,000 or so clones, under 90% of them singletons; the top ten hold 7% to 10%. Material: peripheral blood. These receptors were obtained from a human donor in a cohort sampled during active COVID-19.

The V gene is TRBV7-2, the J gene TRBJ2-5; TRBD1 might be the D (5 bases). The CDR3 covers 14 residues. With 3 bases removed from V and 2 bases from J, the gap between germline ends came to 10 bases. Germline CDR1 is SGHTA and CDR2 is FQGNSA. This CDR3 reads CASSFDSVQETQYF. CDR3 coding DNA: TGTGCCAGCAGCTTTGACAGCGTTCAAGAGACCCAGTACTTC.

The rearrangement links TRBV6-5 to TRBJ1-6, with D perhaps TRBD1 (5 bases). V gave up 6 bases and J gave up 7 bases, with 16 bases separating them. The V gene's germline CDR1 is MNHEY and CDR2 SVGAGI. The CDR3 is made up of 15 amino acids. CDR3 amino acids: CASSPMGGLNSPLHF. The CDR3 DNA reads as TGTGCCAGCAGCCCAATGGGGGGGTTGAATTCACCCCTCCACTTT.

The rearrangement joins TRBV5-1 to TRBJ2-7, with 12 bases matching TRBD1. The V gene's germline CDR1 is SGHRS and CDR2 YFSETQ. The CDR3 length is 22 residues. With V trimmed by 4 bases and J by 3 bases, 26 bases remained unmatched. Here the CDR3 DNA reads TGCGCCAGCAGCCCTCGGGACAGGGGGCCCGGGACTGCCTATTTAGGTCTCTACGAGCAGTACTTC. It is translated as CASSPRDRGPGTAYLGLYEQYF.

This chain links TRBV5-1 with TRBJ2-5; maybe TRBD2 (7 bases). The CDR3 contains 16 residues. Trimming took 2 bases from V and 2 from J, leaving 16 bases between them. Germline V gene data show CDR1 as SGHRS and CDR2 as YFSETQ. The CDR3 protein is CASSFNGGRSQETQYF. CDR3 DNA: TGCGCCAGCAGCTTTAACGGGGGGCGGAGTCAAGAGACCCAGTACTTC.

The genes are TRBV7-8 and TRBJ1-5, with 8 positions matching TRBD1. Trimming took 5 bases from V and 7 from J; bases not matched to a gene: 10. The length of the CDR3 is 15 residues. Germline CDR1 is SGHVS and CDR2 is FQNEAQ. CDR3 region: CASSHRQGISQPQHF. CDR3 bases: TGTGCCAGCAGCCACCGACAGGGGATAAGCCAGCCCCAGCATTTT.

This clone was recorded a few times. The chain has TRBV7-2 and TRBJ2-4; 8 nucleotides match TRBD2. CDR3 size: 15 residues. Trimming at V came to 4 bases and at J to 4 bases, leaving 6 bases not matched to a gene. Germline-derived CDR1 and CDR2 are SGHTA and FQGNSA. The CDR3 DNA is TGTGCCAGCAGCTCCTCAAGCGGGGGAAAAAACATTCAGTACTTC. It yields the protein CASSSSSGGKNIQYF.

The CDR3 protein is CASSATGGWTEAFF. DNA of the CDR3: TGTGCCAGCAGCGCCACAGGGGGCTGGACTGAAGCTTTCTTT. V is TRBV7-3 and J is TRBJ1-1, with 9 nucleotides matching TRBD1. With V trimmed by 5 bases and J by 5 bases, 6 bases remained unmatched. This CDR3 contains 14 residues. The germline CDR1 and CDR2 sequences are SGHTA and FQGTGA.